A single sample gave rise to the 10 T cell receptor beta chains below, sequenced in a study of CD8+CD57+ T cells in acquired aplastic anemia (dated by TCRdb to 2017 to 2018). The patients picked for sequencing were ones in whom flow cytometry had shown an expansion of CD8+CD57+ cells. The sequencer was an Illumina HiSeq 2000. Genomic DNA served as template for TCR beta VDJ combination and CDR3 sequence profiling. TCRdb redid the processing of the public reads, applying fastp at Q25 and MiXCR, and retained in-frame beta chains. Identical CDR3 protein sequences are pooled into one entry, listed with their most common genes and DNA. The sample table shows around 290,000 distinct CDR3 sequences, and 50% to 65% are seen once. The ten largest clones represent 1.3% of the sample. What was sequenced was sorted CD4+, CD8+, or CD8+CD57+ T cells (not recorded which) from PBMCs. The receptors derive from a human donor with aplastic anemia.

This clonotype was counted at least ten times. CDR3 in amino acids: CASSLTGTSQETQYF. CDR3 coding DNA: TGCGCCAGCAGCTTGACCGGGACATCTCAAGAGACCCAGTACTTC. The V and J genes are TRBV5-1 and TRBJ2-5, with D maybe TRBD1 (6 bases). The CDR3 extends over 15 amino acids. Looked up from germline, CDR1 is SGHRS and CDR2 is YFSETQ. Trimming took off 1 base at V and 2 bases at J, with 12 bases between the two ends.

About this clonotype itself: This CDR3 fails to terminate in the conserved phenylalanine or tryptophan, so it likely reflects a read error. The limits of the CDR3 on the DNA are not certain, so only TCRdb's listed CDR3 is given. The chain combines TRBV7-9 with TRBJ1-2; the table's TRBD1 call for D was not verified on the DNA. Germline CDR1 SEHNR, CDR2 FQNEAQ (reference sequence). Counting both end residues, the CDR3 totals 15 amino acids. CDR3 in amino acids: CASSSGTAANYGYAL.

This chain links TRBV29-1 with TRBJ2-3; 7 nucleotides match TRBD2. Unmatched junction bases numbered 5, after V lost 3 bases and J lost 5 bases. There are 13 residues in the CDR3. Per germline, CDR1 SQVTM and CDR2 ANQGSEA. The CDR3 coding sequence is TGCAGCGTTGAGGCGGGGGTTAGAGATACGCAGTATTTT. This sequence encodes CSVEAGVRDTQYF.

CDR3 bases: TGTGCCAGCAGTGTCGCCCCCACAGGGAGCTCCTACAATGAGCAGTTCTTC. It codes for CASSVAPTGSSYNEQFF. The chain has TRBV6-4 and TRBJ2-1, with D maybe TRBD1 (6 bases). Trimming removed 4 bases at V and 0 bases at J, with 16 bases between. CDR1 and CDR2 from the germline V gene are MRHNA and SNTAGT. The CDR3 is made up of 17 amino acids.

The V call is TRBV7-9, the J call TRBJ1-2; 10 bases line up with TRBD1. The CDR3 is 13 amino acids. Germline values: CDR1 SEHNR, CDR2 FQNEAQ (reference sequence). The V and J ends lost 9 bases and 4 bases, in that order; junction bases with no gene match: 5. CDR3 in DNA: TGTGCCAGAACCGGGACAGGGGTCTATGGCTACACCTTC. Its translation is CARTGTGVYGYTF.

V usage is TRBV10-3 and J usage is TRBJ2-3, with D unclear. V was shortened by 4 bases and J by 1 base, with 12 bases between the two germline ends. The V gene's germline CDR1 is ENHRY and CDR2 SYGVKD. The CDR3 has 15 amino acids. The CDR3 DNA reads as TGTGCCATCAGTGTGGGATCCGGGCGCACAGATACGCAGTATTTT. The encoded protein is CAISVGSGRTDTQYF.

The chain couples TRBV5-5 to TRBJ1-1; TRBD1 might be the D (5 bases). V gave up 4 bases and J gave up 7 bases, with 20 bases separating them. The V gene's germline CDR1 is SGHKS and CDR2 YYEKEE (reference sequence). This CDR3 contains 15 residues. CDR3 in amino acids: CASSPGTAGVLEAFF. For the CDR3, the DNA is TGTGCCAGCAGCCCAGGGACCGCCGGGGTGCTTGAAGCTTTCTTT.

The chain is built from TRBV7-3 and TRBJ1-4; TRBD1 matches at 7 bases. This CDR3 spans 16 amino acids. The germline CDR1 and CDR2 sequences are SGHTA and FQGTGA. The V segment lost 1 base and the J segment 7 bases; nucleotides outside the gene matches: 9. CDR3 nucleotides: TGTGCCAGCAGCTTAAGGGGGACAGCAAACACTGAAAAACTGTTTTTT. It codes for CASSLRGTANTEKLFF.

This clonotype was counted many times. V and J are TRBV20-1 and TRBJ2-5; D perhaps matches TRBD2 (6 bases). Germline values: CDR1 DFQATT, CDR2 SNEGSKA (reference sequence). The CDR3 totals 16 residues. Trimming removed 4 bases at V and 4 bases at J, with 22 bases between. CDR3 in amino acids: CSAKGQRRAISETQYF. In nucleotides, the CDR3 is TGCAGTGCTAAGGGCCAACGGAGGGCAATTTCAGAGACCCAGTACTTC.

The chain combines TRBV20-1 with TRBJ2-7; TRBD1 or TRBD2 may be the D gene (5 bases each). CDR1 DFQATT and CDR2 SNEGSKA come from the germline V gene (reference sequence). Deletions cut 5 bases from V and 1 base from J, with 21 bases between. CDR3 length: 16 amino acids. The CDR3 is CSARVSGLRGSYEQYF. CDR3 sequence (DNA): TGCAGTGCTCGCGTTTCGGGGTTAAGGGGATCCTACGAGCAGTACTTC.